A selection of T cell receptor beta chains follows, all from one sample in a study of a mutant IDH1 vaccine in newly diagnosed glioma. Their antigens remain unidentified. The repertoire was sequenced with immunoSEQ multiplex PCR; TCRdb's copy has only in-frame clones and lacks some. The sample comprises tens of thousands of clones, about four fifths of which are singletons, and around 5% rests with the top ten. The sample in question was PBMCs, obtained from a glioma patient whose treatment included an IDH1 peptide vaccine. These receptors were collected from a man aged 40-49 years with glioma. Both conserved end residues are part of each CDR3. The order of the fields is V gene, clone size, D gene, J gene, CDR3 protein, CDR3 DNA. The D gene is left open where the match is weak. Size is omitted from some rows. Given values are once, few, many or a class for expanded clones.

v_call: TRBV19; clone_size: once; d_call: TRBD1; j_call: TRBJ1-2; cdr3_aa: CASTVGSGGHGYTF; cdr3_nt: TGTGCCAGTACGGTTGGGTCAGGGGGCCATGGCTACACCTTC
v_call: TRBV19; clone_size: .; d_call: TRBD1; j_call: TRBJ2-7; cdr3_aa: CASTPGQYYEQYF; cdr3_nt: TGTGCCAGTACACCGGGACAGTACTACGAGCAGTACTTC
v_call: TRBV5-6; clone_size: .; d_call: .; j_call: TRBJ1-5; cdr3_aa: CASSLNGGSSNQPQHF; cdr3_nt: TGTGCCAGCAGCTTGAATGGCGGTAGTAGCAATCAGCCCCAGCATTTT
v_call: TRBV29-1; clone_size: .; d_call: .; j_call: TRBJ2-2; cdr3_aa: CSVETPQNTGELFF; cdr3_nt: TGCAGCGTTGAAACCCCACAGAACACCGGGGAGCTGTTTTTT
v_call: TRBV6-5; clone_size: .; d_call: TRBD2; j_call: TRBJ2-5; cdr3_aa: CASSPSLERGETQYF; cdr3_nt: TGTGCCAGCAGTCCCTCGTTGGAGCGGGGGGAGACCCAGTACTTC
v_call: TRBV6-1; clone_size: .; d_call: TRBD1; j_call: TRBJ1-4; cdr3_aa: CAAGQGENEKLFF; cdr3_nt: TGTGCCGCGGGACAGGGGGAAAATGAAAAACTGTTTTTT
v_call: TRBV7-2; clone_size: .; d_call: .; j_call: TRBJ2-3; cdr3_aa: CASSFPRVGTSTDTQYF; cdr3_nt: TGTGCCAGCAGCTTTCCCCGAGTGGGAACTAGCACAGATACGCAGTATTTT
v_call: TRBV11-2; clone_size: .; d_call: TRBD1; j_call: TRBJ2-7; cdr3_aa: CASSLDGSYRTGVAYEQYF; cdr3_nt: TGTGCCAGCAGCTTAGACGGCAGTTATCGGACAGGGGTCGCCTACGAGCAGTACTTC
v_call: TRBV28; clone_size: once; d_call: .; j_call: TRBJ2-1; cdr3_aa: CASSSPITGPVVF; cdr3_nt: TGTGCCAGCAGTTCCCCCATAACAGGGCCAGTGGTCTTC
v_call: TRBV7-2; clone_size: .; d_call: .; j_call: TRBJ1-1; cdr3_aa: CASSSGRGWGNTEAFF; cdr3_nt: TGTGCCAGCAGCTCGGGCAGGGGCTGGGGAAACACTGAAGCTTTCTTT
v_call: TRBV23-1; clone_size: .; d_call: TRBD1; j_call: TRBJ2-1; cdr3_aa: CASSQSYKGQGKSACVEQFF; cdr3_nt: TGCGCCAGCAGTCAATCGTATAAGGGACAGGGGAAGAGTGCCTGCGTTGAGCAGTTCTTC
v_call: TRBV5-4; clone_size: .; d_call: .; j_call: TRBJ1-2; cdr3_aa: CASSPGVDYGYTF; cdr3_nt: TGTGCCAGCAGTCCCGGGGTGGACTATGGCTACACCTTC